The present entry profiles one TCR beta chain with its context. This clonotype was seen a handful of times. What this receptor recognizes is not known. Per-nucleotide qualities are absent, and no much larger clonotype sits a single base away. Spanning cysteine to phenylalanine, the CDR3 consists of 14 amino acids. Kept here is only the CDR3 DNA, which spans 42 bases and is read in frame from base 1. The germline ends are 15 bases apart after V is trimmed by 8 bases and J by 4 bases. CDR1 and CDR2 (MDHEN, SYDVKM) derive from the germline V gene. The data are from a study of blood T cells in healthy people across ages (dated by TCRdb to about 2015). For the wider study: In model experiments, roughly one uniquely barcoded TCR beta cDNA molecule per two T cells was captured by template switching. The study measured age-related changes in TCR beta repertoire diversity using deep sequencing normalized with unique cDNA molecular identifiers. The donors were split into four age groups: young (average 16 years), middle-aged (about 40), aged (approximately 60) and long-lived (approximately 89). For two donors (one aged 18 to 30 and one aged 80 or older), the study analyzed two additional independent replicas of 1 million unique cDNA reads from the same blood draw. Summary of the overall study and its limitations: There was a strong correlation between observed TCR beta diversity and the percentage of naive T cells measured by flow cytometry. As age increased, observed TCR beta diversity per million T cells dropped in a roughly linear way, and a significant reduction was already evident by age roughly 40. Because the CMV infection status of the donors was unknown, age-related changes in expanded clonotypes may potentially have been confounded. Estimates of total diversity based on one million sequenced T cells were considered lower bounds and underestimates. Conclusive comparison of naive and antigen-experienced compartments was prevented by the profiling of bulk unsorted PBMCs. Compared with the aged group, the long-lived group had more naive CD4+ T cells, fewer expanded clones and increased TCR diversity, a pattern suggesting age selection.

Libraries were built with 5' RACE. TCRdb records Illumina HiSeq 2500 as the sequencer. The second PCR ran for roughly 7 to 11 cycles and used a J-beta primer mix along with a sample-barcoded 5' primer. A unique molecular identifier was introduced onto each TCR beta cDNA molecule by a template-switch 5' adaptor carrying 12 random nucleotides. Each sample yielded at least 3 million CDR3-containing paired-end reads. First-strand cDNA synthesis was performed from all RNA using the Mint cDNA synthesis kit, with priming by a TRBC-specific oligonucleotide. All cDNA was treated with uracil-DNA glycosylase and then went through a first 18-cycle PCR with the universal primers M1SS and BC2_uni_R. The original pipeline was this. Normalization of each sample was performed by random selection of 1 million high-quality reads, each carrying a distinct molecular identifier. Instead of being binned into consensus sequences, reads that shared molecular identifiers were thrown out. CDR3 identification, clonotype clustering and error correction used MiTCR with a Q25 quality threshold and the strictest error-elimination algorithm. Lower-bound total TCR beta diversity was estimated with a nonparametric unseen species model using Euler transformation. TCRdb's own reprocessing of the public reads used fastp at Q25 and MiXCR and kept productive beta chains. Each CDR3 protein appears once, grouped with its most common genes and DNA. The V and J calls shown here were made by TCRdb, not taken from the authors' results. Recorded for this sample are hundreds of thousands of distinct CDR3 sequences; 24% of them occurred a single time. The top ten clonotypes cover roughly 10% of the sample.

Systemically healthy Caucasian individuals from Russia, approximately 39 in total and aged about 6 to 100 years, were included as donors. Approximately 11 milliliters of peripheral blood were drawn from each donor into EDTA-treated Vacutainer tubes. Ficoll-Paque density-gradient centrifugation was used to isolate PBMCs, with at least 6 million per sample. Trizol reagent was used to extract total RNA from PBMCs, with at least 5 micrograms per sample. Naive CD45RAhigh/CD27high T cell percentages were measured by flow cytometry on a PBMC aliquot from every donor. These same data were also listed under a study on T cells of mothers and their children. Taken from the second paper: Nine systemically healthy Caucasian individuals served as donors, namely three mothers together with their six children. cDNA synthesis consumed the entire amount of extracted RNA, loaded at about 1.5 ug RNA in each 15 ul reaction. In the second PCR, the M1S primer added sample barcodes and 2-4 random nucleotides. Each mother yielded over 8.5 million TCR beta CDR3 reads and each child about 3 million reads. TCR recombination output is similarly shaped by thymic selection in related and unrelated pairs, with a minor effect exerted by inherited differences. Normalized repertoire overlap in related mother-child pairs was always slightly higher than in unrelated mother-child pairs, but the difference was never significant. No persistent microchimeric T cell clones were found, with a detection sensitivity of approximately 94 clones per million clonotypes. The study used deep NGS to compare TCR beta repertoires of mothers and children, seeking features distinguishing related mother-child pairs from unrelated individuals. On average, the children were approximately 11 +/- 4 years old, while the mothers were roughly 40 +/- 4 years old. After adapter ligation was performed with NEBNext reagents, the libraries were sequenced on an Illumina HiSeq 2000 with 100+100 nt paired-end reads. Mother and child libraries were prepared a month apart and sequenced in separate runs to prevent cross-contamination. Between 500,000 and 2,000,000 distinct TCR beta clonotypes were identified per donor. Naive TCR beta clonotypes were estimated from low-frequency clonotypes matched to each donor's FACS-determined naive share, without sorting.

Sequencing was done on a sample of blood. The V and J segments used are TRBV28 and TRBJ2-1, with the D gene not clear enough to name. This sequence was found in a boy between 10 and 17 years old in good health. The CDR3 has the sequence CASATSEVYNEQFF. The DNA is as follows: TGTGCCAGCGCTACCTCAGAGGTTTACAATGAGCAGTTCTTC. Outside the CDR3, residues come from the reference TRBV28 and TRBJ2-1 proteins, so the full variable domain is: DVKVTQSSRYLVKRTGEKVFLECVQDMDHENMFWYRQDPGLGLRLIYFSYDVKMKEKGDIPEGYSVSREKKERFSLILESASTNQTSMYLCASATSEVYNEQFFGPGTRLTVL.